These T cell receptor beta chains were read from a single sample in a study of tumor-infiltrating lymphocytes in primary liver carcinoma. TCRdb re-derived calls from the multiplex PCR reads in MiXCR, one entry per CDR3 protein. The sample carries roughly 70,000 distinct CDR3 sequences, about two thirds recorded once. The sample consisted of liver tumor tissue from sampling region 4. The origin of the receptors is a middle-aged man with primary liver carcinoma and hepatitis B virus infection. Each CDR3 is given with its conserved first and last residue. D genes are given only for firm matches. Clone size is not always given. Where it is, it says once, few, many or a class for expanded clones.

TRBV12-3/TRBV12-4	TRBD2	TRBJ2-5	-	TGTGCCAGTCCGCTAGCGGGAGTGGAGACCCACTACTTC	CASPLAGVETHYF
TRBV11-2	-	TRBJ2-1	large	TGTGCCAGCAGCTTAGATCGGCTAGCGATGGGGTTCTTC	CASSLDRLAMGFF
TRBV5-6	TRBD1	TRBJ2-2	-	TGTGCCAGTAGCCGGGGACAGACGAACACCGGGGAGCTGTTTTTT	CASSRGQTNTGELFF
TRBV30	TRBD1	TRBJ2-4	-	TGTGCCTGGAGTACGAGAGGGGGCAGTAAAAACATTCAGTACTTC	CAWSTRGGSKNIQYF
TRBV11-2	-	TRBJ2-2	once	TGTGCCTGCAGCTTAGCATTAGGAGGGGCGATCACCAGGGAGCTGCTTTTT	CACSLALGGAITRELLF
TRBV6-1	-	TRBJ2-7	many	TGTGCTAGCAGTGAAACTTACGACCTCGGGCAGTACTTC	CASSETYDLGQYF
TRBV4-3	-	TRBJ2-7	-	TGCGCCAGCAGATGGGAGATAGGATACGAGCAGTACTTC	CASRWEIGYEQYF
TRBV29-1	-	TRBJ1-4	-	TGCGGCGCTCAGTCCGATCTTGAAAAACTTTTTTTT	CGAQSDLEKLFF
TRBV6-5	TRBD1	TRBJ2-2	many	TGTGCCAGTTCGCGGGACAGGACCGGGGAGCTGTTTTTT	CASSRDRTGELFF
TRBV4-1	TRBD2	TRBJ2-5	-	TGCGCCAGCAGTCAAGATAAGAGCGGGAGGGCCCTTGGGACCCAGTACTTC	CASSQDKSGRALGTQYF